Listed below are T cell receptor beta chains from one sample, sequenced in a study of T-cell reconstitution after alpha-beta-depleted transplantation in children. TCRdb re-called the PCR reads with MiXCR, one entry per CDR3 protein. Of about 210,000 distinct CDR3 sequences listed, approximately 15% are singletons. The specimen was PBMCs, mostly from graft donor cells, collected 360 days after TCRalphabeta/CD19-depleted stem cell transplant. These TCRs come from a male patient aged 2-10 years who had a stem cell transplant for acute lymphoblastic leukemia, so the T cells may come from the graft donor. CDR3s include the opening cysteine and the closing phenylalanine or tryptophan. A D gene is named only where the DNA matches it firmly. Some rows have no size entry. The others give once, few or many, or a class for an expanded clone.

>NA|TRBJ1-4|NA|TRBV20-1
TGCAGTGCTAGAGATTGGCAGGGACGGAATTGGCCAAATGAAAAACTGTTTTTT
CSARDWQGRNWPNEKLFF
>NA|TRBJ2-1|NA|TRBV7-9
TGTGCCAGCACTCCCCAGGCCAGTACTGAGCAGTTCTTC
CASTPQASTEQFF
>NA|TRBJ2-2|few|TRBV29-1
TGCAGCGCCGGGACTCGGGGGAACACCGGGGAGCTGTTTTTT
CSAGTRGNTGELFF
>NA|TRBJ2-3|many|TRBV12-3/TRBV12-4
TGTGCCAGCACTCTCGCATCGGCGGCGGATACGCAGTATTTT
CASTLASAADTQYF
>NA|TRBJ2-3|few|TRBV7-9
TGTGCCAGCAGCTTAAGTCGACCTCAACTTTCCACAGATACGCAGTATTTT
CASSLSRPQLSTDTQYF
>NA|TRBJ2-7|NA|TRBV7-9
TGTGCCAGCAGCAACCGGGACCACTCCTACGAGCAGTACTTC
CASSNRDHSYEQYF
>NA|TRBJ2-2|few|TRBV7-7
TGTGCCAGCAGCCTATTGGGCGGGGAGCTGTTTTTT
CASSLLGGELFF
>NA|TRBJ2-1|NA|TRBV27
TGTGCCAGTAGTTTGGTGGCAGGGGTTATTTTCTTC
CASSLVAGVIFF
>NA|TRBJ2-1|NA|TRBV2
TGTGCCAGCAGTGGGCGCAGGGGGGCCTACAATGAGCAGTTCTTC
CASSGRRGAYNEQFF
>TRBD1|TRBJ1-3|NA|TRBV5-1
TGCGCCAGCAGCTTGTGGCGACTTGACAGGGTCTCTGGAAACACCATATATTTT
CASSLWRLDRVSGNTIYF
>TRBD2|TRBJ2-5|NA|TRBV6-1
TGTGCCAGCAGTGATACCGCTAGCGGGGGGTACCAAGAGACCCAGTACTTC
CASSDTASGGYQETQYF
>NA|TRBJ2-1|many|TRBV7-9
TGTGCCAGCAGCCAGACCTTGACAGTTTCCTACAATGAGCAGTTCTTC
CASSQTLTVSYNEQFF
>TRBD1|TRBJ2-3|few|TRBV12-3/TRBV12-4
TGTGCCAGCAGTCCGGGACAGGGGGGAGATACGCAGTATTTT
CASSPGQGGDTQYF
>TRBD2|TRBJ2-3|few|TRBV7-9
TGTGCCAGCATCAAACCGGGACTAGCGTTGGATACGCAGTATTTT
CASIKPGLALDTQYF
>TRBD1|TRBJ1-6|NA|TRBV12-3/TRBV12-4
TGTGCCAGCAGCCTTACAGGGGCATCACCCCTCCACTTT
CASSLTGASPLHF
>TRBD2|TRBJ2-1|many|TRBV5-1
TGCGCCAGCAGCCTAGCGGGGGCCTACAATGAGCAGTTCTTC
CASSLAGAYNEQFF
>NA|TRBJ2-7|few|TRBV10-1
TGCGCCAGCAGTGACCCCAGGGGGGATTGGACCTACGAGCAGTACTTC
CASSDPRGDWTYEQYF
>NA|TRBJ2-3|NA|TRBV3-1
TGTGCCAGCAGCCATCCTCAACCCTTAATGCAGCCCCCCACAGATACGCAGTATTTT
CASSHPQPLMQPPTDTQYF
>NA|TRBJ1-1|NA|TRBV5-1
TGCGCCAGCCACAGTGGTGGGGCTGAAGCTTTCTTT
CASHSGGAEAFF
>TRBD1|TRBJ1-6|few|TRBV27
TGTGCCAGCGGCCGGGACAGGTCAGATTCACCCCTCCACTTT
CASGRDRSDSPLHF
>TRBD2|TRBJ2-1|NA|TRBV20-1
TGCAGTGCTAGATACCCTGGACTAGCGGGGGGGCCCAATGAGCAGTTCTTC
CSARYPGLAGGPNEQFF
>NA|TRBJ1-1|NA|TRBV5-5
TGTGCCAGCAGCTTCCAGTGGGGGGCTGAAGCTTTCTTT
CASSFQWGAEAFF
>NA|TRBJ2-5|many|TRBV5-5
TGTGCCAGCAGCCCCTGGACGGTCCAAGAGACCCAGTACTTC
CASSPWTVQETQYF
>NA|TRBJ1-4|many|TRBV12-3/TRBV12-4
TGTGCCAGCAGTTTAGCAGGGGCAACTAATGAAAAACTGTTTTTT
CASSLAGATNEKLFF
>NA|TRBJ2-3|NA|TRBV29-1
TGCAGCGTTGCCGAGGGTTCGCAGTATTTT
CSVAEGSQYF
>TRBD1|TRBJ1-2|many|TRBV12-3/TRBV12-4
TGTGCCAGCACCCCGAGACAGGGCGACTATGGCTACACCTTC
CASTPRQGDYGYTF
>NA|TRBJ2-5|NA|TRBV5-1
TGCGCCAGCAGGGTAGGATCCCAAGAGACCCAGTACTTC
CASRVGSQETQYF
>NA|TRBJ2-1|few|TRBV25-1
TGTGCCAGCAAGGACAGAAAGAATGAGCAGTTCTTC
CASKDRKNEQFF
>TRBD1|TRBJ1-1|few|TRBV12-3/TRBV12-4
TGTGCCAGCAGTTTGACAGGGCGGGACACTGAAGCTTTCTTT
CASSLTGRDTEAFF
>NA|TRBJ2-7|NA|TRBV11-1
TGTGCCAGCAGCCTGGCCCCCCTGGGGGCAGCACGGAAAACTTACGAGCAGTACTTC
CASSLAPLGAARKTYEQYF
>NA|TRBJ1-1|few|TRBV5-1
TGCGCCAGCAGCTCGTACAGGGACGGAGGCGCTTTCTTT
CASSSYRDGGAFF
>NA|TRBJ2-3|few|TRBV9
TGTGCCAGCAGCGTATATCCTAGCGCGGAAGATACGCAGTATTTT
CASSVYPSAEDTQYF
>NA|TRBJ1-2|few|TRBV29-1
TGCAGCGTTGAAGATAGGGGAAAGGGTAGCTATGGCTACACCTTC
CSVEDRGKGSYGYTF
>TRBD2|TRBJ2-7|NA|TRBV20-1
TGCAGTGCTAGAGTGATTAGCGGGGGATCCTACGAGCAGTACTTC
CSARVISGGSYEQYF
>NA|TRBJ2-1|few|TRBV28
TGTGCCAGCAGTTTATTAGGAGGTTACAATGAGCAGTTCTTC
CASSLLGGYNEQFF
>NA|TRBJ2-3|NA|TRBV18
TGTGCCAGCTCACCACCACTGCGGGGGCAGGATACGCAGTATTTT
CASSPPLRGQDTQYF
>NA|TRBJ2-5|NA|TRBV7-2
TGTGCCGCTGGGGGAGGAGAGACCCAGTACTTC
CAAGGGETQYF
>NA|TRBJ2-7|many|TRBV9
TGTGCCAGCAGCGTAGAATTAGGGCGTAGGCAGTACTTC
CASSVELGRRQYF
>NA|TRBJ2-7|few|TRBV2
TGTGCCGGGGGAAACGGGCAGTACTTC
CAGGNGQYF
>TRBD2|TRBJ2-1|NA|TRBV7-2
TGTGCCAGCAGCTTAGTAGCGGGGACCTGGGGTGAGCAGTTCTTC
CASSLVAGTWGEQFF
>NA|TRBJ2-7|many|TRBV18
TGTGCCAGCAGTCCGTTGGGCTCCTACGAGCAGTACTTC
CASSPLGSYEQYF
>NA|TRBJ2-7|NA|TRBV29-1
TGCAGCGTCGCGACAAACTCCTACGAGCAGTACTTC
CSVATNSYEQYF
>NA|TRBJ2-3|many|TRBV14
TGTGCCAGCAGTTGGAGGTTTACAGATACGCAGTATTTT
CASSWRFTDTQYF
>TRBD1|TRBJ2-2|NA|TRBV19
TGTGCCAGTATGGGACAGGCCAACACCGGGGAGCTGTTTTTT
CASMGQANTGELFF
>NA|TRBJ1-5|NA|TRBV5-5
TGTGCCAGCAGCTTGTCTCGCGGGCCCAATCAGCCCCAGCATTTT
CASSLSRGPNQPQHF
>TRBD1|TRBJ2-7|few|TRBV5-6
TGTGCCAGCAGCTTTATCAGGGACAGGGGAGGAGAGCAGTACTTC
CASSFIRDRGGEQYF
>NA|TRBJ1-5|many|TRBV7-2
TGTGCCAGCAGCTTAGCCCCAGGGTACTATAGCAATCAGCCCCAGCATTTT
CASSLAPGYYSNQPQHF
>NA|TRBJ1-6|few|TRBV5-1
TGCGCCAGCAGCTTGGCGTCCACGGGAAATTCACCCCTCCACTTT
CASSLASTGNSPLHF
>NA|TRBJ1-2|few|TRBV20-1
TGCAGTGCTAGAGATCTGGCCGGGGAGACCTATGGCTACACCTTC
CSARDLAGETYGYTF
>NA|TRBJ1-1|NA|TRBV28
TGTGCCAGCACTCAACAGGGTTACACTGAAGCTTTCTTT
CASTQQGYTEAFF
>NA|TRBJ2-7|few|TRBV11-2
TGTGCCAGCAGCTTCGCGTCCAACTACGAGCAGTACTTC
CASSFASNYEQYF
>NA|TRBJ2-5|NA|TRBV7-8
TGTGCCAGCAGCTTAGGGTTTGAGGGAGAGACCCAGTACTTC
CASSLGFEGETQYF
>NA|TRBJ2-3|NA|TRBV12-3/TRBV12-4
TGTGCCCGCTGTTTAGTGCGAGTGTCGGCGGGGGCCAGCACAGATACGCAGTATTTT
CARCLVRVSAGASTDTQYF
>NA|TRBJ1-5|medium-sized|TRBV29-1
TGCAGCGTTCGAGACAACTACAATCAGCCCCAGCATTTT
CSVRDNYNQPQHF
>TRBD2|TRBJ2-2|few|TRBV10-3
TGTGCCATCAGTACAACAGCGGGGGGGACGAACACCGGGGAGCTGTTTTTT
CAISTTAGGTNTGELFF
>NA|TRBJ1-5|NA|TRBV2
TGTGCCAGCAGGCCAGGGGAGAGCAATCAGCCCCAGCATTTT
CASRPGESNQPQHF
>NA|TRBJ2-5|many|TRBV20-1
TGCAGTGCTAGGGGGACAGGTGGGGCGGGGGCTTCGAAAGAGACCCAGTACTTC
CSARGTGGAGASKETQYF